This is a list of T cell receptor beta chains from one sample in a study of T cell responses to AZD1222 COVID-19 vaccine. TCRdb keeps only in-frame clones here, not all; method: immunoSEQ multiplex PCR. The sample consists of some 160,000 clones, around nine tenths of them appearing once. The sequences come from peripheral blood, collected on day 0 of AZD1222 vaccination. The origin of the receptors is an adult in good health. Both conserved end residues are part of each CDR3.

TRBV5-5	14	TRBJ2-7	CASSLEQGPYEQYF
TRBV5-6	15	TRBJ2-3	CASSFRGAQTDTQYF
TRBV2	13	TRBJ1-2	CASSEGGIYGYTF
TRBV28	12	TRBJ2-1	CASSLPATQQFF
TRBV19	15	TRBJ1-5	CASSLWGARFKPQHF
TRBV5-4	15	TRBJ1-1	CASSGRGTQNTEAFF
TRBV6-2/TRBV6-3	11	TRBJ2-1	CASSDGGSQFF
TRBV11-2	14	TRBJ2-7	CASSLYLGNHEQYF
TRBV7-8	14	TRBJ1-1	CASSSREGGPEAFF
TRBV9	16	TRBJ2-3	CASSAGTGEGADTQYF
TRBV7-9	13	TRBJ1-2	CASSSGTGESYTF
TRBV5-1	12	TRBJ1-1	CASSPDSEGAFF
TRBV7-9	12	TRBJ1-2	CASSFGPDGYTF
TRBV30	16	TRBJ1-1	CAWSRWGGLMNTEAFF
TRBV2	12	TRBJ1-2	CASSELSYGYTF
TRBV6-5	14	TRBJ1-4	CASRPGQGKGELFF
TRBV28	15	TRBJ2-2	CASNFLTPNTGELFF
TRBV28	12	TRBJ2-7	CASSRNRVPQYF
TRBV24-1	15	TRBJ2-7	CATSDPGTGSYEQYF
TRBV5-4	15	TRBJ2-2	CASSFAGTNTGELFF
TRBV30	15	TRBJ2-2	CAWNTGTGVAGELFF
TRBV19	12	TRBJ1-5	CASRDRGQPQHF
TRBV5-1	15	TRBJ1-1	CASSLIDPVNTEAFF
TRBV24-1	15	TRBJ2-3	CATSVVAGASDTQYF
TRBV2	15	TRBJ2-7	CASSEALRTGVGKYF
TRBV6-5	15	TRBJ1-2	CASSSTGTGDYGYTF
TRBV6-4	15	TRBJ2-7	CASSDGRPSSYEQYF
TRBV9	14	TRBJ2-7	CASSVVESPYEQYF
TRBV4-3	17	TRBJ2-7	CASSHQRLGQTSLEQYF
TRBV5-1	16	TRBJ2-2	CASRNLAGGAYGELFF
TRBV6-5	16	TRBJ1-6	CASSYPSTGNNSPLHF
TRBV6-5	15	TRBJ1-5	CASSESRGGNQPQHF
TRBV5-1	12	TRBJ2-7	CASSAPSYEQYF
TRBV5-1	13	TRBJ2-1	CASNPGTKDEQFF
TRBV6-5	15	TRBJ1-5	CASSYGSYRNQPQHF
TRBV7-3	16	TRBJ2-3	CASSSPLAGVTDTQYF
TRBV29-1	16	TRBJ2-5	CSASAAGTLTGETQYF
TRBV4-3	16	TRBJ2-7	CASSQEARGHSYEQYF
TRBV5-1	11	TRBJ1-2	CASSRGYGYTF